The 12 T cell receptor beta chains reported below all come from one sample, sequenced in a study of blood T cells in healthy people across ages. A sample-barcoded 5' primer and a J-beta primer mix were used in a second PCR of roughly 6 to 11 cycles. TCRdb reanalysed the 5' RACE reads using MiXCR and keeps one entry per CDR3 protein. The sample yields roughly 650,000 distinct CDR3 sequences, approximately 31% seen once. The sequencing input was blood. The receptors come from a woman aged 80 or over in good health.

As regards this clonotype: Its ends do not fully match the called genes, so a read error is possible. The chain couples TRBV2 to TRBJ1-4; D not certain. The CDR3 consists of 14 residues. Germline CDR1 SNHLY, CDR2 FYNNEI. In DNA form, the CDR3 reads TGTGCCAACAGTGTTCGGGCAACTAATGAAAAACTGTTTTTT. Translating gives CANSVRATNEKLFF.

This clonotype was detected only a few times. This rearrangement joins TRBV9 to TRBJ2-3; 8 bases align to TRBD2. CDR3 size: 15 residues. V was clipped by 4 bases and J by 0 bases; unmatched bases: 4. Germline V gene data show CDR1 as SGDLS and CDR2 as YYNGEE. CDR3 bases: TGTGCCAGCAGCCGGGGGGGCACGAGCACAGATACGCAGTATTTT. Translating gives CASSRGGTSTDTQYF.

This chain links TRBV30 with TRBJ2-1; TRBD1 aligns across 7 bases. Unmatched junction bases numbered 8, after V lost 0 bases and J lost 6 bases. Germline values: CDR1 GTSNPN, CDR2 SVGIG (reference sequence). This CDR3 is built from 15 residues. This chain's CDR3 is CAWSVPGQWGNEQFF. The CDR3 DNA reads as TGTGCCTGGAGTGTTCCGGGACAGTGGGGCAATGAGCAGTTCTTC.

This clonotype was counted between two and nine times. A much larger clone is a single base away; this may be a read error. This chain joins TRBV6-2 or TRBV6-3 and TRBJ2-7; 9 bases are a match to TRBD2. CDR3 size: 15 residues. V trimming: 5 bases; J trimming: 1 base; junction bases outside the gene matches: 6. Germline CDR1 and CDR2: MNHEY and SVGEGT. CDR3 nucleotides: TGTGCCAGCAGTGACCGAGCGGGGGGATCCTACGAGCAGTACTTC. This codes for CASSDRAGGSYEQYF.

This clonotype was seen many times. The CDR3 DNA reads as TGCGCCAGCAGCGCCGAGGAGGGGGCCGGCGAGCAGTACTTC. This gives the protein CASSAEEGAGEQYF. This sequence joins TRBV5-1 and TRBJ2-7; maybe TRBD1 (7 bases). The CDR3 spans 14 residues. V was cut by 4 bases and J by 6 bases, with 17 bases left in between. Germline assignment: CDR1 SGHRS and CDR2 YFSETQ.

This clonotype was seen ten or more times. The rearrangement joins TRBV7-2 to TRBJ2-5; 11 bases line up with TRBD2. Trimming cost V 4 bases and J 5 bases; bases outside gene matches: 9. The CDR3 loop spans 16 amino acids. Germline CDR1 reads SGHTA; CDR2 reads FQGNSA. CDR3 coding DNA: TGTGCCAGCAGCTCCGGGACTAGCGGAGGGGGGGAGACCCAGTACTTC. Its protein is CASSSGTSGGGETQYF. Together with reference TRBV7-2 and TRBJ2-5, the CDR3 gives the full variable domain: GAGVSQSPSNKVTEKGKDVELRCDPISGHTALYWYRQSLGQGLEFLIYFQGNSAPDKSGLPSDRFSAERTGGSVSTLTIQRTQQEDSAVYLCASSSGTSGGGETQYFGPGTRLLVL.

The chain couples TRBV15 to TRBJ1-5, with 7 bases that match TRBD1. Losses at the gene ends were 1 base for V and 0 bases for J; bases not matched to a gene: 6. CDR1 LNHNV and CDR2 YYDKDF come from the germline V gene (reference sequence). The CDR3 is 17 amino acids. In DNA, the CDR3 is TGTGCCACCAGCAGAGGACAGGGCCTCTATAGCAATCAGCCCCAGCATTTT. It yields the protein CATSRGQGLYSNQPQHF.

The chain carries TRBV28 and TRBJ1-5; D call uncertain. This CDR3 contains 16 residues. Trimming shortened V by 5 bases and J by 5 bases, and 19 bases separated the two germline ends. Germline CDR1 and CDR2: MDHEN and SYDVKM. The CDR3 region has the DNA TGTGCCAGCAGTACCCTGGACCTGGCTGGCGATCAGCCCCAGCATTTT. Translating it yields CASSTLDLAGDQPQHF.

The chain joins TRBV3-1 to TRBJ1-5; D unclear. The CDR3 is made up of 17 amino acids. V dropped 1 base and J dropped 4 bases, with 17 bases sitting between them. Germline CDR1 LGHDT, CDR2 YNNKEL (reference sequence). The CDR3 DNA reads as TGTGCCAGCAGCCAAGGCACCACTATTATGGGGAATCAGCCCCAGCATTTT. Protein: CASSQGTTIMGNQPQHF.

This clonotype has at least ten counts. One junction end disagrees with the germline gene, perhaps due to a read error. The chain is built from TRBV30 and TRBJ2-1; D uncertain. The CDR3 spans 13 residues. CDR1 and CDR2 from the germline V gene are GTSNPN and SVGIG (reference sequence). CDR3 sequence reads: CARSGVYNNEQFF. CDR3 bases: TGTGCCCGGAGTGGGGTCTATAACAATGAGCAGTTCTTC.

This chain joins TRBV29-1 and TRBJ2-1; 9 bases agree with TRBD1. CDR1 SQVTM and CDR2 ANQGSEA come from the germline V gene. After removal of 3 bases from V and 7 bases from J, the junction contained 10 bases not matched to a gene. This CDR3 is 15 amino acids long. The CDR3 region is CSVDKGQGKRNEQFF. CDR3 nucleotides: TGCAGCGTTGACAAGGGACAGGGTAAGAGGAATGAGCAGTTCTTC.

This clonotype was seen many times. The V gene is TRBV3-1, the J gene TRBJ2-1; D unresolved. V lost 3 bases and J lost 2, with 14 bases in between. CDR3 length: 16 residues. Per the germline V gene, CDR1 is LGHDT and CDR2 is YNNKEL (reference sequence). The DNA of the CDR3 is TGTGCCAGCAGCCATCAGTCCTCGGCCCCCTACAATGAGCAGTTCTTC. The encoded protein is CASSHQSSAPYNEQFF.